This T cell receptor beta chain was identified in a study of graft-versus-host responses after intestinal transplantation. The data were produced by immunoSEQ multiplex PCR, yet TCRdb's version contains in-frame clones alone and is incomplete. The repertoire consists of fewer than 90,000 clones, with approximately 94% occurring once and the leading ten covering roughly 0.18%. Germline V gene data show CDR1 as SGHTS and CDR2 as YDEGEE. The CDR3 contains 15 residues. V lost 4 bases, J lost 0 bases, and 11 bases lay in between. This clone came up a few times. No antigen is known for it. The starting material was unstimulated CD4+ T cells sorted from spleen or lymph node cells, obtained before transplant. The source of this sequence is a human donor who was the organ donor for an intestinal transplant. V gene TRBV5-8 combines with J gene TRBJ1-5; D is perhaps TRBD1 (5 bases). CDR3 residues: CASSMGPNSNQPQHF. The DNA of the CDR3 is TGTGCCAGCAGCATGGGACCGAATAGCAATCAGCCCCAGCATTTT.